This T cell receptor (beta chain) comes out of a study of lymphopenia after photon versus proton radiotherapy. This CDR3 contains 16 residues. J was trimmed by 5 bases and V by 3 bases; bases with no gene match: 13. Looked up from germline, CDR1 is SGHVS and CDR2 is FQNEAQ. Measured with immunoSEQ multiplex PCR; TCRdb has only the in-frame clones, and not every one. The sample carries 65,000 or so clones, about nine tenths recorded once. The source is a man aged 80 or over with esophageal cancer. This sample comprised peripheral blood, obtained from a patient treated with proton-based radiotherapy. This chain uses TRBV7-8 with TRBJ2-7; TRBD2 aligns across 7 bases. The CDR3, as DNA: TGTGCCAGCAGCTTCAACCGGGACTACCCGTACCACGAGCAGTACTTC. Amino acid sequence: CASSFNRDYPYHEQYF.